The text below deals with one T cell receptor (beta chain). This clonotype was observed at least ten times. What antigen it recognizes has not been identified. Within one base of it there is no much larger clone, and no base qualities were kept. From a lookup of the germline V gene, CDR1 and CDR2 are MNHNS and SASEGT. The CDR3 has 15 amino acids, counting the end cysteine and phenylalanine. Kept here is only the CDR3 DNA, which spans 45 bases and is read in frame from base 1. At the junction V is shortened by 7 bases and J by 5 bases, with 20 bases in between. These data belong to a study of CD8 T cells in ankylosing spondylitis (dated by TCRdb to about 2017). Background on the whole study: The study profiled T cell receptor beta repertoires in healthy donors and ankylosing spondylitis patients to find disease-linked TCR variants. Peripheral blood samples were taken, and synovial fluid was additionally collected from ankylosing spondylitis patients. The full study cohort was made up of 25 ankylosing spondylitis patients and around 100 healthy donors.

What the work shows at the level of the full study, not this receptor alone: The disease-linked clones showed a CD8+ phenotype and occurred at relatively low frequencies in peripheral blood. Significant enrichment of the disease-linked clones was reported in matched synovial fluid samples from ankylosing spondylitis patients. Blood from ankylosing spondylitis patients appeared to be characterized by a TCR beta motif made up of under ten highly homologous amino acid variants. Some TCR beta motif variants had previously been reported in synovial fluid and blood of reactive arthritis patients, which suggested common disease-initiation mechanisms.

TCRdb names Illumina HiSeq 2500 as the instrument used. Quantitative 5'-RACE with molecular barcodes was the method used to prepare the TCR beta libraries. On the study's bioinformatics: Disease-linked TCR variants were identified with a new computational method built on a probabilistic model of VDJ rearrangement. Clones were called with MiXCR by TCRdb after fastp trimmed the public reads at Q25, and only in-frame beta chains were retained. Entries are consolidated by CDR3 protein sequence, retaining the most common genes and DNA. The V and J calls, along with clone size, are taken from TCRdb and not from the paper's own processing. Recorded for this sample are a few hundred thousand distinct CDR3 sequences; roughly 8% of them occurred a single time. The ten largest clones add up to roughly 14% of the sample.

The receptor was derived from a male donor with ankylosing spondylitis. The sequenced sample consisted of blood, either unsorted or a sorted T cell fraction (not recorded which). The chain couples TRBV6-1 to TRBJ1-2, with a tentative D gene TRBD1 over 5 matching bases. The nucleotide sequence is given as TGTGCCAGCAAGGCAGGGAGGGGTGCTGGTTATGGCTACACCTTC. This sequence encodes CASKAGRGAGYGYTF.